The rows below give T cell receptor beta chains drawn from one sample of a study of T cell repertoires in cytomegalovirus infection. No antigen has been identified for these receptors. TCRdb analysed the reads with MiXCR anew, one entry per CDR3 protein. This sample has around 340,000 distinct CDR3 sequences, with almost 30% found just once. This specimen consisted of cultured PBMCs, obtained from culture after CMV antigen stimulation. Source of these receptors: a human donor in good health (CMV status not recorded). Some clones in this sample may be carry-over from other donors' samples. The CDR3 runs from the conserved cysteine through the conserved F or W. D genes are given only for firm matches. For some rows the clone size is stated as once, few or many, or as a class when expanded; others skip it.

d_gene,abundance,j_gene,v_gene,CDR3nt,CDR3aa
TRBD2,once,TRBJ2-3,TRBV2,TGTGCCAGCAGTGAAGCGGGGGTGTTAGCGGGATCGACAGATACGCAGTATTTT,CASSEAGVLAGSTDTQYF
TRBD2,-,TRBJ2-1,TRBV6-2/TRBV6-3,TGTGCCAGCAGTTTAGCGGGAACGAATGAGCAGTTCTTC,CASSLAGTNEQFF
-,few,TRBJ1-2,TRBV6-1,TGTGCCAGCAGCACTGTAGGCGGGGTAAGGGGGGGCTACACCTTC,CASSTVGGVRGGYTF
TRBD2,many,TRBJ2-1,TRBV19,TGTGCCAGTAGTATAACGTGGACTAGCGGGGGGTTTGAGCAGTTCTTC,CASSITWTSGGFEQFF
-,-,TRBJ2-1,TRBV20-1,TGCAGTGCTAGTCTGTCATCAGGGTCCAATGAGCAGTTCTTC,CSASLSSGSNEQFF
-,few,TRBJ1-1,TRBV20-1,TGCAGTGCTAGCGGGGGGGTGAACACTGAAGCTTTCTTT,CSASGGVNTEAFF
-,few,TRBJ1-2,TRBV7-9,TGTGCCAGCAACCTCGACTCCGAGGGTGGCTACACCTTC,CASNLDSEGGYTF
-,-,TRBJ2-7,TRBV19,TGTGCCAGTAGTATCTGGTCCGGGGCACTTTACGAGCAGTACTTC,CASSIWSGALYEQYF
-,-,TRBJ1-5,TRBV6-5,TGTGCCAGCAGTTACTCGAGGATCGGGTTGGCCCAGCCCCAGCATTTT,CASSYSRIGLAQPQHF
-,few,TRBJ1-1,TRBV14,TGTGCCAGCAGCCAAGGGCCGTCAGGTAAAGCTTTCTTT,CASSQGPSGKAFF
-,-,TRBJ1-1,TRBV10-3,TGTGCCATCAGTGAGTACCGAGGAGGAAGCACTGAAGCTTTCTTT,CAISEYRGGSTEAFF
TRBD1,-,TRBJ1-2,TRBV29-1,TGCAGCGTTGACAGGGGGATGAACTATGGCTACACCTTC,CSVDRGMNYGYTF
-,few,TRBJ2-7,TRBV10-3,TGTGCCATCAGTGAACAGGGTACTCGACACTCCTACGAGCAGTACTTC,CAISEQGTRHSYEQYF
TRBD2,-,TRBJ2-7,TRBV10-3,TGTGCCATCAGTGGTAGCGGGGACTACGAGCAGTACTTC,CAISGSGDYEQYF
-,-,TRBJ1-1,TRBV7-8,TGTGCCAGCAGCTTATTTGTCACTGAAGCTTTCTTT,CASSLFVTEAFF
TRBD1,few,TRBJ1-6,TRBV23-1,TGCGCCAGCAGTCAATCGCCAGGGGGCCTCTATAATTCACCCCTCCACTTT,CASSQSPGGLYNSPLHF
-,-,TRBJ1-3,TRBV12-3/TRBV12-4,TGTGCCAGCAGTTTGAGTGGCCTCTCTGGAAACACCATATATTTT,CASSLSGLSGNTIYF
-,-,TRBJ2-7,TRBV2,TGTGCCAGCAGTGAAGCCGTCGAGCAGTACTTC,CASSEAVEQYF
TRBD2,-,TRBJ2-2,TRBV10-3,TGTGCCATCAGGGCAGCGGGAGGTTCGAACACCGGGGAGCTGTTTTTT,CAIRAAGGSNTGELFF
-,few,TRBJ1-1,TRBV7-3,TGTGCCAGCAGCATCAGGGGTGGCACTGAAGCTTTCTTT,CASSIRGGTEAFF
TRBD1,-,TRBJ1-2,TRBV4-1,TGCGCCAGCAGCCATCAGCTCGGGACAGGGTTTCGCTATGGCTACACCTTC,CASSHQLGTGFRYGYTF
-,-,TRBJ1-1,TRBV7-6,TGTGCCAGCAGCTCCCCGGGGATGAACACTGAAGCTTTCTTT,CASSSPGMNTEAFF
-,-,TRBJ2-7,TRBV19,TGTGCCAGTAGTATGTCCAACAGGGAGAATTACGAGCAGTACTTC,CASSMSNRENYEQYF
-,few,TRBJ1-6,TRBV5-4,TGTGCCAGCAGCCCCTCTAGGGGGGCCACTTCACCCCTCCACTTT,CASSPSRGATSPLHF
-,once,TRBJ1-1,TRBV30,TGTGCCTGGAGTGTTGCCGGGACGCATCATGAAGCTTTCTTT,CAWSVAGTHHEAFF
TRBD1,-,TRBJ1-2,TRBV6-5,TGTGCCAGCAGTTACCAAATCGGACAGGGAGACTATGGCTACACCTTC,CASSYQIGQGDYGYTF
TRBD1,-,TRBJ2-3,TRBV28,TGTGCCAGTCTGAGTTTACAGGGGGTCACAGATACGCAGTATTTT,CASLSLQGVTDTQYF
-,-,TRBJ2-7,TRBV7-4,TGTGCCAGCAGCTTAGTGGTACAGGGAGGCGAGCAGTACTTC,CASSLVVQGGEQYF
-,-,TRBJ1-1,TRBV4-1,TGCGCCAGCAGCCACCATCCAGTTGACACTGAAGCTTTCTTT,CASSHHPVDTEAFF